These 14 T cell receptor beta chains share one sample of origin, sequenced in a study of blood T cell repertoires in COVID-19. Using immunoSEQ multiplex PCR, the repertoire was profiled, and TCRdb retains in-frame clones only, with some absent. This table holds roughly 130,000 clones, 80% to 90% found once. Sequencing input: peripheral blood. The origin of the receptors is a woman aged 55 to 70 with acute or convalescent COVID-19.

The rearrangement uses TRBV28 and TRBJ1-2; TRBD1 agrees at 7 bases. This CDR3 has 16 amino acids. After removal of 4 bases from V and 4 bases from J, the junction contained 12 bases not matched to a gene. The germline gives CDR1 MDHEN, CDR2 SYDVKM. The CDR3 loop is CASSSRDRIQSYGYTF. The CDR3 DNA sequence: TGTGCCAGCAGTTCCCGGGACAGAATTCAAAGCTATGGCTACACCTTC.

V is TRBV28 and J is TRBJ1-2, with 8 bases lining up with TRBD1. Trimming cost V 5 bases and J 8 bases; bases outside gene matches: 13. CDR3 length: 15 amino acids. Germline CDR1 and CDR2: MDHEN and SYDVKM. DNA for the CDR3: TGTGCCAGCAGTCTGAATACGGCCAGGGGGCGAGGCTACACCTTC. Encoded protein: CASSLNTARGRGYTF.

CDR3 amino acids: CASSFGRVLAGARGNEQFF. In DNA form, the CDR3 reads TGTGCCAGCAGTTTTGGGAGAGTGCTAGCGGGAGCCCGTGGCAATGAGCAGTTCTTC. This chain joins TRBV28 and TRBJ2-1; the match to TRBD2 covers 10 bases. The CDR3 consists of 19 residues. The V and J ends lost 3 bases and 6 bases, in that order; junction bases with no gene match: 17. Per germline, CDR1 MDHEN and CDR2 SYDVKM.

The chain uses TRBV11-3 and TRBJ2-2; TRBD2 agrees at 7 bases. CDR3 length: 16 residues. V lost 5 bases to trimming and J lost 4 bases; unmatched junction nucleotides: 10. CDR1 is SGHNT and CDR2 is YENEEA in the germline V gene. CDR3 region: CASSISPSGVTGELFF. As DNA, the CDR3 is TGTGCCAGCAGCATCTCTCCTAGCGGAGTCACCGGGGAGCTGTTTTTT.

The V call is TRBV5-1, the J call TRBJ1-1; no reliable D call. The CDR3 extends over 13 amino acids. V was clipped by 4 bases and J by 1 base, with 8 bases between them. The germline gives CDR1 SGHRS, CDR2 YFSETQ. The CDR3 here is CASSLTPNTEAFF. CDR3 DNA: TGCGCCAGCAGCCTGACACCGAACACTGAAGCTTTCTTT.

The genes are TRBV7-9 and TRBJ1-1; a weak D match, TRBD1 (5 bases). The CDR3 is 16 residues long. Deletions cut 2 bases from V and 3 bases from J, with 16 bases between. The V gene's germline CDR1 is SEHNR and CDR2 FQNEAQ (reference sequence). The CDR3 nucleotides read TGTGCCAGCAGCTTAAACAGGAGAATCGAACACACTGAAGCTTTCTTT. Amino acids: CASSLNRRIEHTEAFF.

The chain recombines TRBV10-3 with TRBJ1-1, with D perhaps TRBD1 (6 bases). There are 13 residues in the CDR3. Germline lookup yields CDR1 ENHRY and CDR2 SYGVKD. Trimming removed 7 bases at V and 4 bases at J, with 13 bases between. This chain's CDR3 is CAITTGQLTEAFF. As DNA, the CDR3 is TGTGCCATCACCACCGGACAGCTCACTGAAGCTTTCTTT.

This chain uses TRBV18 with TRBJ2-1, with 13 nucleotides matching TRBD2. Per the germline V gene, CDR1 is KGHSH and CDR2 is LQKENI. Germline trimming cut 3 bases from V and 6 bases from J; bases unmatched to any gene: 8. The CDR3 covers 17 residues. The CDR3 region is CASSPARTSGSSNEQFF. The CDR3 DNA follows: TGTGCCAGCTCACCGGCCAGGACTAGCGGGAGCTCCAATGAGCAGTTCTTC.

The genes are TRBV2 and TRBJ1-1; weak D call: TRBD1 (5 bases). Germline CDR1 is SNHLY and CDR2 is FYNNEI. The V and J ends lost 6 bases and 2 bases respectively, with 10 bases between them. The CDR3 totals 13 residues. CDR3 residues: CASSRQINTEAFF. As DNA, the CDR3 is TGTGCCAGCAGCAGACAGATAAACACTGAAGCTTTCTTT.

The V gene is TRBV11-3, the J gene TRBJ1-4; tentatively, D is TRBD1 (5 bases). Germline CDR1 and CDR2: SGHNT and YENEEA. The CDR3 is 16 residues long. Trimming stripped 3 bases from V and 8 bases from J, with 19 bases between. In DNA, the CDR3 is TGTGCCAGCAGCTTGAAATCCCAATTGGGGGGGGAAAAACTGTTTTTT. This encodes CASSLKSQLGGEKLFF.

The rearrangement uses TRBV27 and TRBJ1-2; no clear D gene. The germline gives CDR1 MNHEY, CDR2 SMNVEV (reference sequence). CDR3 length: 13 amino acids. Trimming took 2 bases from V and 1 from J, leaving 5 bases between them. The CDR3 loop is CASSLAINYGYTF. CDR3 sequence (DNA): TGTGCCAGCAGTTTAGCGATTAACTATGGCTACACCTTC.

The CDR3 region has the DNA TGTGCCAGCAGCACCTCAGGGGCAGATACGCAGTATTTT. Protein product: CASSTSGADTQYF. The gene calls are TRBV3-1 (or the pseudogene TRBV3-2) and TRBJ2-3; maybe TRBD1 (6 bases). This CDR3 is 13 amino acids long. The germline V and J ends were trimmed by 5 bases and 4 bases, with 10 bases remaining between them. Germline V gene sequence: CDR1 LGHDT, CDR2 YNNKEL (reference sequence).

V usage is TRBV3-1 (or the pseudogene TRBV3-2) and J usage is TRBJ1-1, with D unresolved. Trimming shortened V by 5 bases and J by 3 bases, and 16 bases separated the two germline ends. The CDR3 length is 15 residues. CDR1 and CDR2 (germline): LGHDT, YNNKEL (reference sequence). CDR3 region: CASSDHGRDDTEAFF. CDR3 sequence (DNA): TGTGCCAGCAGCGACCATGGCCGGGATGACACTGAAGCTTTCTTT.

J is TRBJ1-1 and V is TRBV29-1; possibly TRBD1 for D (5 bases). There are 12 residues in the CDR3. CDR1 SQVTM and CDR2 ANQGSEA come from the germline V gene. Trimming pared 7 bases from V and 5 bases from J, leaving 14 bases between. CDR3 residues: CSARRGRTEAFF. Here the CDR3 DNA reads TGCAGCGCCCGAAGGGGTAGGACTGAAGCTTTCTTT. Together with reference TRBV29-1 and TRBJ1-1, the CDR3 gives the full variable domain: SAVISQKPSRDICQRGTSLTIQCQVDSQVTMMFWYRQQPGQSLTLIATANQGSEATYESGFVIDKFPISRPNLTFSTLTVSNMSPEDSSIYLCSARRGRTEAFFGQGTRLTVV.